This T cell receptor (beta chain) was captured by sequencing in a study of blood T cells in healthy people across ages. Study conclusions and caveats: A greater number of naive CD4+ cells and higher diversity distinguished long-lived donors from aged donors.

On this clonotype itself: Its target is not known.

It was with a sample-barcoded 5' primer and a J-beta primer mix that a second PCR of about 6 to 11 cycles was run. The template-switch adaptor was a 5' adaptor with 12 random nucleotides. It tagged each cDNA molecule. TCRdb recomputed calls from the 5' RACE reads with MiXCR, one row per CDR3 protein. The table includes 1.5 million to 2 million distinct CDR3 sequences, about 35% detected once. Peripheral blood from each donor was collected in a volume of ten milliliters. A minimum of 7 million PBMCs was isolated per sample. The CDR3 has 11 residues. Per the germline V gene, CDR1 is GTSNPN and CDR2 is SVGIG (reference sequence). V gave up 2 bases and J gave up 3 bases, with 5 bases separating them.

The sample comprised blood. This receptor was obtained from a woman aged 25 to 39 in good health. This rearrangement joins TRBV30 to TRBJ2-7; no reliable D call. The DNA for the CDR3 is TGTGCCTGGAGTCTCCTCTACGAGCAGTACTTC. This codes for CAWSLLYEQYF.